The 20 T cell receptor beta chains presented below share a single source sample, sequenced in a study of PD-1 blockade in classical Hodgkin lymphoma (dated by TCRdb to about 2020). The sample's time point label is to be understood as: cycle 2 day 1 (C2D1) of nivolumab. All trial patients had relapsed after autologous stem cell transplantation, with cohorts A, B and C differing in prior brentuximab vedotin exposure. Libraries came from the immunoSEQ multiplex PCR assay. TCRdb holds this immuneACCESS table with in-frame rearrangements only. Some clones are missing; in checked studies, unresolved V genes explain under half, and the rest has no known cause. In this sample the table shows tens of thousands of clones, approximately 81% of which occur a single time. The top ten hold around 7.7% of the sample. The sequenced sample was peripheral blood mononuclear cells (PBMCs), obtained before the second cycle of nivolumab. The receptors were gathered from a human donor with classical Hodgkin lymphoma.

The gene calls are TRBV5-5 and TRBJ2-7, with TRBD2 identical over 12 bases. In germline, CDR1 is SGHKS, CDR2 YYEKEE (reference sequence). V was pared by 6 bases and J by 0 bases, with 7 bases of the junction left unmatched. CDR3 size: 16 residues. The CDR3 DNA reads as TGTGCCAGCAATCTTGGACTAGCGGGGATCTCCTACGAGCAGTACTTC. This codes for CASNLGLAGISYEQYF.

The V and J genes are TRBV4-1 and TRBJ1-4; D unclear. The germline gives CDR1 MGHRA, CDR2 YSYEKL. The CDR3 is 15 amino acids. V dropped 6 bases and J dropped 8 bases, with 19 bases sitting between them. Here the CDR3 reads CASSQPTYRREKLFF. The CDR3 bases are TGCGCCAGCAGTCAGCCTACATACCGACGGGAAAAACTGTTTTTT.

The rearrangement links TRBV5-1 to TRBJ2-3; 9 positions match TRBD2. The CDR3 length is 19 residues. The germline V gene encodes CDR1 SGHRS and CDR2 YFSETQ. Trimming at V came to 9 bases and at J to 0 bases, leaving 20 bases not matched to a gene. The CDR3 sequence: CATRPLRGGGGGSTDTQYF. The DNA of the CDR3 is TGCGCCACCAGGCCCCTGCGGGGGGGTGGTGGTGGTAGCACAGATACGCAGTATTTT.

In regard to this clone: This same CDR3 is encoded by further DNA sequences in the sample. The DNA of the CDR3 is TGTGCCAGCAGTTACTCGGGACAGACCTATGGCTACACCTTC. Amino acids: CASSYSGQTYGYTF. This rearrangement joins TRBV6-5 to TRBJ1-2; 7 bases match TRBD1. The CDR3 is 14 amino acids. Germline assignment: CDR1 MNHEY and CDR2 SVGAGI. Germline trimming cut 0 bases from V and 4 bases from J; bases unmatched to any gene: 2.

CDR3 protein: CASSGQNTGELFF. CDR3 sequence (DNA): TGTGCCAGCAGTGGGCAGAACACCGGGGAGCTGTTTTTT. V usage is TRBV2 and J usage is TRBJ2-2; the D is unclear. Germline V gives CDR1 SNHLY, CDR2 FYNNEI. The CDR3 length is 13 residues. Between the trimmed V and J ends, which lost 4 bases and 1 base, there was a span of 4 bases.

The V and J genes are TRBV5-5 and TRBJ2-3; a possible D gene is TRBD1 (6 bases). V was trimmed by 7 bases and J by 4 bases, leaving 16 bases between them. CDR1 SGHKS and CDR2 YYEKEE come from the germline V gene (reference sequence). This CDR3 spans 14 amino acids. In DNA form, the CDR3 reads TGTGCCAGCTGGGGGCAGGGGTGGTCAGATACGCAGTATTTT. Residues: CASWGQGWSDTQYF.

This clone has just one count. The rearrangement links TRBV11-2 to TRBJ2-3; 9 bases line up with TRBD2. The CDR3 spans 17 residues. Germline V lookup: CDR1 SGHAT, CDR2 FQNNGV. With 0 bases clipped from V and 4 bases from J, the junction kept 8 bases outside the gene matches. Written as DNA, the CDR3 is TGTGCCAGCAGCTTAGATATGGCGGGGGGGCCATCAGATACGCAGTATTTT. Amino acids: CASSLDMAGGPSDTQYF.

The J gene is TRBJ1-5, the V gene TRBV19; D uncertain. Germline CDR1 and CDR2: LNHDA and SQIVND (reference sequence). Trimming stripped 7 bases from V and 4 bases from J, with 8 bases between. CDR3 length: 12 amino acids. The CDR3 DNA follows: TGTGCCAGTATCGACGGTAATCAGCCCCAGCATTTT. Translated: CASIDGNQPQHF.

This rearrangement joins TRBV7-9 to TRBJ2-7; perhaps TRBD1 as D (6 bases). Trimming shortened V by 0 bases and J by 4 bases, and 7 bases separated the two germline ends. Germline V gene data show CDR1 as SEHNR and CDR2 as FQNEAQ (reference sequence). CDR3 length equals 13 residues. CDR3 residues: CASSLAGGYEQYF. The CDR3 nucleotides are TGTGCCAGCAGCTTAGCAGGGGGATACGAGCAGTACTTC.

This clone was seen once. The V gene is TRBV5-6, the J gene TRBJ2-7; 10 positions agree with TRBD2. Germline values: CDR1 SGHDT, CDR2 YYEEEE. V lost 2 bases, J lost 2 bases, and 4 bases stayed unmatched. The CDR3 extends over 15 amino acids. The CDR3 spells CASSFGTSVTYEQYF. The CDR3 DNA sequence: TGTGCCAGCAGCTTCGGGACTAGCGTAACCTACGAGCAGTACTTC. Complete variable domain (other parts from reference TRBV5-6 and TRBJ2-7): DAGVTQSPTHLIKTRGQQVTLRCSPKSGHDTVSWYQQALGQGPQFIFQYYEEEERQRGNFPDRFSGHQFPNYSSELNVNALLLGDSALYLCASSFGTSVTYEQYFGPGTRLTVT.

The chain employs TRBV5-4 and TRBJ1-2; no firm D call. Looked up from germline, CDR1 is SGHNT and CDR2 is YYREEE (reference sequence). Trimming shortened V by 2 bases and J by 5 bases, and 10 bases separated the two germline ends. This CDR3 has 13 amino acids. Written as DNA, the CDR3 is TGTGCCAGCAGCTTATTGTCGGAATATGGCTACACCTTC. Translation: CASSLLSEYGYTF.

This chain links TRBV14 with TRBJ2-1, with D possibly matching TRBD2 (6 bases). The germline V and J ends were trimmed by 6 bases and 7 bases, with 22 bases remaining between them. CDR1 is SGHDN and CDR2 is FVKESK in the germline V gene. The CDR3 totals 16 residues. CDR3 region: CASRGGRDGGLNEQFF. For the CDR3, the DNA is TGTGCCAGCAGGGGGGGTCGGGACGGAGGATTAAATGAGCAGTTCTTC.

This rearrangement joins TRBV2 to TRBJ2-3; D unclear. V was cut by 5 bases and J by 5 bases, with 11 bases left in between. Germline CDR1 and CDR2: SNHLY and FYNNEI. The CDR3 length is 13 residues. The CDR3 reads CASSTVWGDTQYF. The CDR3 DNA is TGTGCCAGCAGTACAGTATGGGGAGATACGCAGTATTTT.

The rearrangement joins TRBV29-1 to TRBJ2-7; D possibly corresponds to TRBD1 (6 bases). Per the germline V gene, CDR1 is SQVTM and CDR2 is ANQGSEA. This CDR3 contains 15 residues. Trimming left V 2 bases short and J 5 bases short, with 19 bases between. The CDR3 here is CSVELPNRVRDEQYF. The CDR3 DNA reads as TGCAGCGTTGAACTTCCGAACAGGGTTCGGGACGAGCAGTACTTC.

The CDR3 loop is CASSPPRRGMYNQPQHF. CDR3 bases: TGTGCCAGCAGCCCCCCCCGGAGGGGGATGTACAATCAGCCCCAGCATTTT. V is TRBV28 and J is TRBJ1-5, with a possible D match to TRBD1 (6 bases). CDR1 MDHEN and CDR2 SYDVKM come from the germline V gene. The CDR3 covers 17 residues. Trimming stripped 6 bases from V and 3 bases from J, with 21 bases between. Combining the CDR3 with reference TRBV28 and TRBJ1-5 gives the whole variable domain DVKVTQSSRYLVKRTGEKVFLECVQDMDHENMFWYRQDPGLGLRLIYFSYDVKMKEKGDIPEGYSVSREKKERFSLILESASTNQTSMYLCASSPPRRGMYNQPQHFGDGTRLSIL.

This sequence joins TRBV28 and TRBJ2-5, with D possibly being TRBD1 (7 bases). The germline V gene has CDR1 MDHEN and CDR2 SYDVKM. CDR3 length: 16 residues. The V end was cut by 5 bases, the J end by 1 base, with 17 bases between. This CDR3 reads CASSLTGRPGQETQYF. The DNA for the CDR3 is TGTGCCAGCAGTCTGACAGGGAGGCCAGGCCAAGAGACCCAGTACTTC.

The chain is built from TRBV5-4 and TRBJ1-1; D is unclear. The V and J ends lost 1 base and 0 bases respectively, with 7 bases between them. CDR1 and CDR2 (germline): SGHNT, YYREEE (reference sequence). The CDR3 extends over 14 amino acids. The CDR3 nucleotides read TGTGCCAGCAGCTTGTACGGATTGAACACTGAAGCTTTCTTT. Protein product: CASSLYGLNTEAFF.

The V call is TRBV2, the J call TRBJ2-5; D possibly corresponds to TRBD2 (5 bases). The CDR3 has 12 residues. The germline V gene encodes CDR1 SNHLY and CDR2 FYNNEI. Trimming removed 4 bases from V and 5 bases from J, with 8 bases in between. The CDR3 region is CASSGGWETQYF. CDR3 nucleotides: TGTGCCAGCAGTGGAGGGTGGGAGACCCAGTACTTC.

The chain has TRBV6-1 and TRBJ2-1; perhaps TRBD1 as D (5 bases). Germline CDR1 MNHNS, CDR2 SASEGT. V was shortened by 4 bases and J by 4 bases, with 14 bases between the two germline ends. The CDR3 is 15 residues long. In DNA, the CDR3 is TGTGCCAGCAGTGTGCGACAGCTTGATTACAATGAGCAGTTCTTC. Residues: CASSVRQLDYNEQFF.

This clone was picked up a small number of times. The V and J genes are TRBV18 and TRBJ2-5, with D maybe TRBD1 (6 bases). CDR3 length equals 13 residues. Trimming left V 5 bases short and J 2 bases short, with 9 bases between. Germline loops: CDR1 KGHSH, CDR2 LQKENI. CDR3 DNA sequence: TGTGCCAGCTCAGACGGACAGCAAGAGACCCAGTACTTC. It translates to CASSDGQQETQYF.